Following are 18 T cell receptor beta chains from one sample sequenced in a study of technical replicates of blood from a few donors. This table comes from immunoSEQ multiplex PCR, and its TCRdb copy is limited to in-frame clones, with some not included. The profile shows roughly 70,000 clones, 95% to 97% of them singletons. The sample consisted of T cells isolated from PBMCs. The receptors here all came from a human donor in good health.

The chain employs TRBV10-3 and TRBJ1-2; D possibly corresponds to TRBD1 (6 bases). The CDR3 covers 15 residues. Germline values: CDR1 ENHRY, CDR2 SYGVKD. V lost 6 bases, J lost 8 bases, and 22 bases lay in between. The CDR3 protein is CAISLDSPLAWGYTF. The CDR3 region has the DNA TGTGCCATCAGCCTGGACAGCCCCCTAGCCTGGGGCTACACCTTC.

The V call is TRBV11-2, the J call TRBJ2-3; 8 positions agree with TRBD2. Trimming removed 0 bases from V and 2 bases from J; junction bases left unmatched: 7. Germline loops: CDR1 SGHAT, CDR2 FQNNGV. This CDR3 contains 17 residues. Here the CDR3 DNA reads TGTGCCAGCAGCTTAGAGAAAGCGGGAGTGATCACAGATACGCAGTATTTT. This encodes CASSLEKAGVITDTQYF.

The gene calls are TRBV9 and TRBJ2-3; TRBD1 agrees at 11 bases. CDR3 length: 15 residues. From germline, CDR1 is SGDLS and CDR2 YYNGEE. With V trimmed by 2 bases and J by 4 bases, 3 bases remained unmatched. CDR3: CASSVGQGAADTQYF. The CDR3 DNA is TGTGCCAGCAGCGTCGGACAGGGGGCCGCAGATACGCAGTATTTT. Complete variable domain (other parts from reference TRBV9 and TRBJ2-3): DSGVTQTPKHLITATGQRVTLRCSPRSGDLSVYWYQQSLDQGLQFLIQYYNGEERAKGNILERFSAQQFPDLHSELNLSSLELGDSALYFCASSVGQGAADTQYFGPGTRLTVL.

The gene calls are TRBV5-6 and TRBJ2-2; 7 positions agree with TRBD1. The CDR3 spans 16 residues. Germline loops: CDR1 SGHDT, CDR2 YYEEEE. Losses at the gene ends were 3 bases for V and 0 bases for J; bases not matched to a gene: 5. The CDR3 region has the DNA TGTGCCAGCAGCTCTCTTGACAGGGCGAACACCGGGGAGCTGTTTTTT. Amino acid sequence: CASSSLDRANTGELFF.

The chain employs TRBV9 and TRBJ2-3; 7 bases map to TRBD2. Germline CDR1 is SGDLS and CDR2 is YYNGEE. With V trimmed by 3 bases and J by 9 bases, 7 bases remained unmatched. The CDR3 is 13 amino acids. The CDR3 DNA follows: TGTGCCAGCAGCGGACTAGCTTCAAGGACGCAGTATTTT. Amino acid sequence: CASSGLASRTQYF.

The chain couples TRBV5-1 to TRBJ1-1; D not resolved. V lost 1 base to trimming and J lost 1 base, with 17 bases between them. The length of the CDR3 is 17 residues. Germline assignment: CDR1 SGHRS and CDR2 YFSETQ. The CDR3 sequence: CASSLRASGIRNTEAFF. In DNA form, the CDR3 reads TGCGCCAGCAGCTTGAGGGCATCGGGGATTAGGAACACTGAAGCTTTCTTT.

The V and J genes are TRBV15 and TRBJ2-5; no firm D call. Germline V gene data show CDR1 as LNHNV and CDR2 as YYDKDF (reference sequence). Trimming took off 0 bases at V and 5 bases at J, with 4 bases between the two ends. CDR3 size: 12 residues. CDR3 sequence (DNA): TGTGCCACCAGCAGAGATGAGGAGACCCAGTACTTC. As protein: CATSRDEETQYF. The variable domain in full, completed from reference TRBV15 and TRBJ2-5, reads DAMVIQNPRYQVTQFGKPVTLSCSQTLNHNVMYWYQQKSSQAPKLLFHYYDKDFNNEADTPDNFQSRRPNTSFCFLDIRSPGLGDTAMYLCATSRDEETQYFGPGTRLLVL.

The chain recombines TRBV18 with TRBJ2-7, with D tentatively TRBD1 (6 bases). V was clipped by 2 bases and J by 2 bases, with 10 bases between them. The CDR3 contains 14 residues. From germline, CDR1 is KGHSH and CDR2 LQKENI. Written as DNA, the CDR3 is TGTGCCAGCTCACCAGGACAGTTGACCTACGAGCAGTACTTC. As protein: CASSPGQLTYEQYF.

The chain carries TRBV6-5 and TRBJ2-6, with a possible D match to TRBD1 (5 bases). The CDR3 runs 14 residues. CDR1 is MNHEY, CDR2 SVGAGI, per germline. The V gene lost 5 bases and the J gene lost 2 bases, with 7 bases spanning the gap. This CDR3 is CASSRGPGANVLTF. CDR3 in DNA: TGTGCCAGCAGTAGGGGCCCTGGGGCCAACGTCCTGACTTTC.

This clone was found once. The V call is TRBV18, the J call TRBJ1-4; D might be TRBD1 (5 bases). The CDR3 covers 13 residues. V shed 3 bases and J shed 7 bases, with 9 bases lying between them. CDR1 and CDR2 from the germline V gene are KGHSH and LQKENI. The chain's CDR3 is CASSPRDSEKLFF. The DNA for the CDR3 is TGTGCCAGCTCACCCCGGGACTCTGAAAAACTGTTTTTT.

This clone was observed a few times. The chain links TRBV6-4 to TRBJ2-2; a possible D gene is TRBD2 (5 bases). The ends were cut back, 0 bases at V and 4 bases at J, with 6 bases in the middle. The CDR3 length is 14 residues. The V gene's germline CDR1 is MRHNA and CDR2 SNTAGT. The CDR3 region has the DNA TGTGCCAGCAGTGACTCTAGCGTCACCGGGGAGCTGTTTTTT. Protein sequence: CASSDSSVTGELFF.

V usage is TRBV28 and J usage is TRBJ2-7; D perhaps matches TRBD2 (6 bases). The CDR3 consists of 12 residues. Trimming stripped 10 bases from V and 4 bases from J, with 14 bases between. The V gene's germline CDR1 is MDHEN and CDR2 SYDVKM. CDR3 amino acids: CATVTSQYEQYF. CDR3 sequence (DNA): TGTGCCACCGTAACTAGCCAGTACGAGCAGTACTTC.

The CDR3 sequence is CAIMITGNTEAFF. CDR3 nucleotide sequence: TGTGCCATCATGATTACTGGGAACACTGAAGCTTTCTTT. The J gene is TRBJ1-1, the V gene TRBV10-3; D uncertain. CDR3 length: 13 amino acids. V lost 7 bases and J 1 base, leaving 10 bases between the germline ends. Germline V gives CDR1 ENHRY, CDR2 SYGVKD.

The gene calls are TRBV27 and TRBJ2-1; D possibly corresponds to TRBD2 (6 bases). Trimming stripped 8 bases from V and 9 bases from J, with 20 bases between. This CDR3 contains 14 residues. CDR1 and CDR2 (germline): MNHEY, SMNVEV (reference sequence). The CDR3 reads CASFPGLAMGEQFF. The CDR3 coding sequence is TGTGCCAGCTTCCCAGGGCTAGCGATGGGTGAGCAGTTCTTC.

The V gene is TRBV6-7, the J gene TRBJ2-3; 7 positions agree with TRBD2. TRBV6-7 is sorted into the ORF group, with uncertain function. V shed 2 bases and J 2 bases; nucleotides not matched to a gene: 13. The CDR3 has 18 residues. The CDR3 DNA reads TGTGCCAGCAGTTACCCCCCCCGGGCTAGCGGCTACACAGATACGCAGTATTTT. This encodes CASSYPPRASGYTDTQYF.

This clone was observed once. This rearrangement joins TRBV5-4 to TRBJ2-5; perhaps TRBD2 as D (6 bases). V lost 2 bases, J lost 2 bases, and 10 bases lay in between. The CDR3 extends over 14 amino acids. In germline, CDR1 is SGHNT, CDR2 YYREEE (reference sequence). The CDR3 DNA is TGTGCCAGCAGCTTTAGCGGTTTGCAAGAGACCCAGTACTTC. This encodes CASSFSGLQETQYF.

Only one count was recorded for this clone. The chain couples TRBV4-3 to TRBJ2-3, with a tentative D call TRBD2 (5 bases). Trimming pared 0 bases from V and 5 bases from J, leaving 15 bases between. CDR3 length: 16 residues. Germline CDR1 LGHNA, CDR2 YSLEER. This chain's CDR3 is CASSQDPLGGLDTQYF. As DNA, the CDR3 is TGCGCCAGCAGCCAAGACCCCCTCGGCGGGTTAGATACGCAGTATTTT.

V usage is TRBV30 and J usage is TRBJ2-5, with 9 bases aligning to TRBD2. CDR1 is GTSNPN, CDR2 SVGIG, per germline (reference sequence). With V trimmed by 3 bases and J by 2 bases, 13 bases remained unmatched. CDR3 size: 17 residues. The CDR3 reads CAWRGAGGQVLQETQYF. The CDR3, as DNA: TGTGCCTGGAGAGGGGCGGGGGGGCAGGTTCTTCAAGAGACCCAGTACTTC.